This T cell receptor beta chain appears in the sequencing data of a study of blood T cell repertoires in COVID-19. Background on the study: Spain, Italy and the United States supplied samples that represented acute and convalescent COVID-19. T cells, B-cell-depleted T cells, or PBMCs provided the cDNA or gDNA that served as material.

In the original workflow: Estimated nucleated cell counts came from reference gene primer amplification. Data came from immunoSEQ multiplex PCR; TCRdb stores just in-frame clones and leaves some out. That table gives V, J and clone size, and the DNA gave D and trimming. This sample has around 62,000 clones, with 65% to 90% found just once. Germline V lookup: CDR1 SQVTM, CDR2 ANQGSEA. This CDR3 is built from 14 residues. With 5 bases clipped from V and 0 bases from J, the junction kept 4 bases outside the gene matches. This clone was found a few times. Sample: peripheral blood. The TCR comes from a man aged 50-59 years with acute or convalescent COVID-19. V is TRBV29-1 and J is TRBJ2-5, with TRBD1 identical over 9 bases. The CDR3 here is CSVLRDRDQETQYF. The CDR3 DNA follows: TGCAGCGTTCTCCGGGACAGGGACCAAGAGACCCAGTACTTC. Supplemented by reference TRBV29-1 and TRBJ2-5, the full variable domain reads SAVISQKPSRDICQRGTSLTIQCQVDSQVTMMFWYRQQPGQSLTLIATANQGSEATYESGFVIDKFPISRPNLTFSTLTVSNMSPEDSSIYLCSVLRDRDQETQYFGPGTRLLVL.